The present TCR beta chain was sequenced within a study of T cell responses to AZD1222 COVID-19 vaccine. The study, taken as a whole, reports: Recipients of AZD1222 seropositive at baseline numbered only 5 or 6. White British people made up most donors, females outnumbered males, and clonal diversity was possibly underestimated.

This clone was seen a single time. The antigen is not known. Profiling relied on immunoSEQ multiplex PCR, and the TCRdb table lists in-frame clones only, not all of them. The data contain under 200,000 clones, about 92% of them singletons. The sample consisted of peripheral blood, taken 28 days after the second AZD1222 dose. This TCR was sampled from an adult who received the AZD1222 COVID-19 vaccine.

The CDR3 region has the DNA TGTGCCAGCAGTGAAGCGCTTGGACAAACATCTGGAAACACCATATATTTT. Its protein is CASSEALGQTSGNTIYF. The rearrangement joins TRBV2 to TRBJ1-3, with D maybe TRBD1 (5 bases). CDR3 length: 17 residues. CDR1 is SNHLY and CDR2 is FYNNEI in the germline V gene. V was clipped by 0 bases and J by 1 base, with 13 bases between them.